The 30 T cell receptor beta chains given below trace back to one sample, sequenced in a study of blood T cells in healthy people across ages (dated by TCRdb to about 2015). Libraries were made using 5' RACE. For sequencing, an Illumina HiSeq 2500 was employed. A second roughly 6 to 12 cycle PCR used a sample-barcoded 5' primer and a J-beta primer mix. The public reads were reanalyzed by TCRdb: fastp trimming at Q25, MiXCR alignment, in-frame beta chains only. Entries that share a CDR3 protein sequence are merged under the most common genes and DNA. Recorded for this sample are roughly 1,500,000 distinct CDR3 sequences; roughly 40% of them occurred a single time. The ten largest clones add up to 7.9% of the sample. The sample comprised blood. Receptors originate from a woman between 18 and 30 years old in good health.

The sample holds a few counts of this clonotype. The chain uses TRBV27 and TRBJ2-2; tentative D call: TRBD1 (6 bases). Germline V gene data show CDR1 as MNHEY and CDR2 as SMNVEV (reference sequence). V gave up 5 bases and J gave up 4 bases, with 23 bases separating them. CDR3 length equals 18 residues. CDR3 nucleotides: TGTGCCAGCAGTCCCCTTCGGACGACAGGTTTCCTCACCGGGGAGCTGTTTTTT. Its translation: CASSPLRTTGFLTGELFF.

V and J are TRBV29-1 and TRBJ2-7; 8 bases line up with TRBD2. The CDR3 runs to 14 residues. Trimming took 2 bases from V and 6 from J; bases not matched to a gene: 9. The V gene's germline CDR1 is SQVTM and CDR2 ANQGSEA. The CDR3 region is CSVESGLESLEQYF. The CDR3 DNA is TGCAGCGTTGAATCGGGACTAGAGTCGCTCGAGCAGTACTTC.

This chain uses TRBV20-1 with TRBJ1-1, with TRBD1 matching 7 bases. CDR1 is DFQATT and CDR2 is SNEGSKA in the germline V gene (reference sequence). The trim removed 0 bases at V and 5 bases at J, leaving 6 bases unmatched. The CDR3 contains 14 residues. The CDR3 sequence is CSARDGDRATEAFF. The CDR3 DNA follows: TGCAGTGCTAGAGATGGAGACAGGGCAACTGAAGCTTTCTTT.

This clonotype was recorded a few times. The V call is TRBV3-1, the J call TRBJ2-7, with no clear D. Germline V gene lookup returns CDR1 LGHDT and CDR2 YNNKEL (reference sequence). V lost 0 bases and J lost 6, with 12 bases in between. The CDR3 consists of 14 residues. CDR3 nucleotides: TGTGCCAGCAGCCAAGATTCCGGGCAATCCGAGCAGTACTTC. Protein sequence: CASSQDSGQSEQYF.

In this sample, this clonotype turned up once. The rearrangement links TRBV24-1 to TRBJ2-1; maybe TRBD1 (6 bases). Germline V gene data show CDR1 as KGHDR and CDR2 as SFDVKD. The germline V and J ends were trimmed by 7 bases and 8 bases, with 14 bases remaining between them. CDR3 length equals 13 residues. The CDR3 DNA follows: TGTGCCACCAGCGTAACAGGGAATCATGAGCAGTTCTTC. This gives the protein CATSVTGNHEQFF.

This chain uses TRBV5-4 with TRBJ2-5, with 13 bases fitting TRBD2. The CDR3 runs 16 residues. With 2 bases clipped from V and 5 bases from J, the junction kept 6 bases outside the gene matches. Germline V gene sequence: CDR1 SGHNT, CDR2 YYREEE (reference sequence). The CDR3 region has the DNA TGTGCCAGCAGCTTAAAAAGACTAGCGGGAGGCGAGACCCAGTACTTC. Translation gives CASSLKRLAGGETQYF. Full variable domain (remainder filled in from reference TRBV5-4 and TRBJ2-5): ETGVTQSPTHLIKTRGQQVTLRCSSQSGHNTVSWYQQALGQGPQFIFQYYREEENGRGNFPPRFSGLQFPNYSSELNVNALELDDSALYLCASSLKRLAGGETQYFGPGTRLLVL.

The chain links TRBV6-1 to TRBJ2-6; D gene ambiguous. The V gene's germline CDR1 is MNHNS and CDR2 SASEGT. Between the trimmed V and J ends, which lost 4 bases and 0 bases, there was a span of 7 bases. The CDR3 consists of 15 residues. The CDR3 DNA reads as TGTGCCAGCAGTGCTGGGCCCTCTGGGGCCAACGTCCTGACTTTC. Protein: CASSAGPSGANVLTF.

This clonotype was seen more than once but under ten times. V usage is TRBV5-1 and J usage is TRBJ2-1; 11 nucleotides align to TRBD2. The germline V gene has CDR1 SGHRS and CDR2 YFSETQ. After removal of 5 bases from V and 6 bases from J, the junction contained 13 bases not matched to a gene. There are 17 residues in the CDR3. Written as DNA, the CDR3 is TGCGCCAGCAGTCCGCTAGCGGGGGGCCCGCGGGGCAATGAGCAGTTCTTC. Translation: CASSPLAGGPRGNEQFF.

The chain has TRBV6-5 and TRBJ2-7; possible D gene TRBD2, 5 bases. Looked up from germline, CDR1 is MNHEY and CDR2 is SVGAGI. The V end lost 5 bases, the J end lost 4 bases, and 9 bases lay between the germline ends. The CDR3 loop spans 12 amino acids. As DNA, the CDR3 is TGTGCCAGCAGTACTAGTAAATACGAGCAGTACTTC. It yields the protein CASSTSKYEQYF.

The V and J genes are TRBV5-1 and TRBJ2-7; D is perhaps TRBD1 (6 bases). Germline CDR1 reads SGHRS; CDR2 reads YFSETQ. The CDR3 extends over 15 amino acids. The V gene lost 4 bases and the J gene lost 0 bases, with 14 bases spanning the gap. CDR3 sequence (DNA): TGCGCCAGCAGCCAAGGACTGGACAGCTCCTACGAGCAGTACTTC. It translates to CASSQGLDSSYEQYF.

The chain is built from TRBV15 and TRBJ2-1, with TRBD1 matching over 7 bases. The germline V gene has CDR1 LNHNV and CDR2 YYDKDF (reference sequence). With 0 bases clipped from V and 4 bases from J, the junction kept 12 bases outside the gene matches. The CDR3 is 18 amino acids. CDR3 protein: CATSRDGLGGGLYNEQFF. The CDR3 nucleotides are TGTGCCACCAGCAGAGATGGGTTAGGGGGCGGCCTTTACAATGAGCAGTTCTTC. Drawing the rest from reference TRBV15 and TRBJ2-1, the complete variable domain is DAMVIQNPRYQVTQFGKPVTLSCSQTLNHNVMYWYQQKSSQAPKLLFHYYDKDFNNEADTPDNFQSRRPNTSFCFLDIRSPGLGDTAMYLCATSRDGLGGGLYNEQFFGPGTRLTVL.

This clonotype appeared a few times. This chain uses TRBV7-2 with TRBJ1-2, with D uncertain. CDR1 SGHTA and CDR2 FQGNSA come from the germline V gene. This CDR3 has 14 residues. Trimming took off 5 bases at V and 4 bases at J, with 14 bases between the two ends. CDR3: CASSPPQLSYGYTF. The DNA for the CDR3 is TGTGCCAGCAGCCCTCCCCAGTTGAGCTATGGCTACACCTTC.

This CDR3 reads CATSDPRGPRDTQYF. CDR3 bases: TGTGCCACCAGTGATCCCAGGGGTCCGAGAGATACGCAGTATTTT. This chain connects TRBV24-1 to TRBJ2-3; weak D call: TRBD1 (6 bases). Trimming took 3 bases from V and 5 from J, leaving 14 bases between them. The CDR3 consists of 15 residues. The germline V gene has CDR1 KGHDR and CDR2 SFDVKD.

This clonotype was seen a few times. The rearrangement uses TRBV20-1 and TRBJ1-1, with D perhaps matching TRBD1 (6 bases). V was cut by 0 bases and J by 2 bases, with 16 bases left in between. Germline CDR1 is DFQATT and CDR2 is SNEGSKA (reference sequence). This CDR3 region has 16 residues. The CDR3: CSARDRRGGPNTEAFF. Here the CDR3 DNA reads TGCAGTGCTAGAGATCGAAGAGGGGGGCCTAACACTGAAGCTTTCTTT.

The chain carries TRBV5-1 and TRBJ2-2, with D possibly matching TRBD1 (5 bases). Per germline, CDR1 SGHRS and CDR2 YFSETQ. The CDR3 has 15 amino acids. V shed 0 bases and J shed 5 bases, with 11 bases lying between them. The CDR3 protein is CASSLEQVRTGELFF. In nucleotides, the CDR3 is TGCGCCAGCAGCTTGGAACAGGTTCGAACCGGGGAGCTGTTTTTT.

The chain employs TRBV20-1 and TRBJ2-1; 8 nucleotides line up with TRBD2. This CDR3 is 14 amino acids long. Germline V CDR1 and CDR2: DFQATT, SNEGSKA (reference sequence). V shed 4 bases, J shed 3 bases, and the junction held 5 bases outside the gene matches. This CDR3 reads CSANQAGGYNEQFF. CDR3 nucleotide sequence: TGCAGTGCTAATCAGGCGGGGGGCTACAATGAGCAGTTCTTC.

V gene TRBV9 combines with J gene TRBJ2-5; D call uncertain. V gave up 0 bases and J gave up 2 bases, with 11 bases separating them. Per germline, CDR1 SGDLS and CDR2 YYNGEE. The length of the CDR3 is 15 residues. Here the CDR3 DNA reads TGTGCCAGCAGCGTAGAGGGCATCCCTCAAGAGACCCAGTACTTC. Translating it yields CASSVEGIPQETQYF.

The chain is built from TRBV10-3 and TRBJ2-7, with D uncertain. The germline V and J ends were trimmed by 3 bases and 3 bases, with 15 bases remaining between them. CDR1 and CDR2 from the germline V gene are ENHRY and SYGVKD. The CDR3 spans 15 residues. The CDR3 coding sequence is TGTGCCATCAGTGACGCCGAGTTCAGCCTCTACGAGCAGTACTTC. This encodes CAISDAEFSLYEQYF.

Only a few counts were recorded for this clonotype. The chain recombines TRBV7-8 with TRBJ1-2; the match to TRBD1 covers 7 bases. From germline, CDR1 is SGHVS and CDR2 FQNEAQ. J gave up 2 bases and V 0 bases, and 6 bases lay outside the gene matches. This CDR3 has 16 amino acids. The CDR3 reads CASSLAGQNGNYGYTF. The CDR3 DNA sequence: TGTGCCAGCAGCTTAGCGGGACAGAATGGAAACTATGGCTACACCTTC. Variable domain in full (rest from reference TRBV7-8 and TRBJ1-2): GAGVSQSPRYKVAKRGQDVALRCDPISGHVSLFWYQQALGQGPEFLTYFQNEAQLDKSGLPSDRFFAERPEGSVSTLKIQRTQQEDSAVYLCASSLAGQNGNYGYTFGSGTRLTVV.

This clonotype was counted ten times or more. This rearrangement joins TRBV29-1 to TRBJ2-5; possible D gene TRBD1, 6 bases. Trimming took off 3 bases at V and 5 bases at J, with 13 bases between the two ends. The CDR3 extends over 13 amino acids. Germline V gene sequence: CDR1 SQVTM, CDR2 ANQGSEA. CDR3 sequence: CSVDRGDWETQYF. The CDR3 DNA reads TGCAGCGTTGACAGGGGCGATTGGGAGACCCAGTACTTC.

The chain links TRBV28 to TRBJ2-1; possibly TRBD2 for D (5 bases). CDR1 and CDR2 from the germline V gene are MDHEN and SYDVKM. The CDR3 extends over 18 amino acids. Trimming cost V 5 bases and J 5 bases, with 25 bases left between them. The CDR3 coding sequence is TGTGCCAGCAGTCAAAACTTCGGACTCATAGCATCCAACAATGAGCAGTTCTTC. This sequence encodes CASSQNFGLIASNNEQFF.

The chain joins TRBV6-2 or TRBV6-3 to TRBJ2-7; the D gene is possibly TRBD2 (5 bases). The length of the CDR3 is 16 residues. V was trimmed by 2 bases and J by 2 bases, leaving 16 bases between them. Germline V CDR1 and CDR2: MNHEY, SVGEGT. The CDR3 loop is CASSYGGREPTYEQYF. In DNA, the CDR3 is TGTGCCAGCAGTTACGGAGGCCGGGAACCAACCTACGAGCAGTACTTC.

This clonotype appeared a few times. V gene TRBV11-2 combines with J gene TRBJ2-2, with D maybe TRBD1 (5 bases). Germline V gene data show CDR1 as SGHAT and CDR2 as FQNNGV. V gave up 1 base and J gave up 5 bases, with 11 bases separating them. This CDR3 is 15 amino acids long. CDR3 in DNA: TGTGCCAGCAGCTTAGCGGACACCTCAACCGGGGAGCTGTTTTTT. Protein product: CASSLADTSTGELFF.

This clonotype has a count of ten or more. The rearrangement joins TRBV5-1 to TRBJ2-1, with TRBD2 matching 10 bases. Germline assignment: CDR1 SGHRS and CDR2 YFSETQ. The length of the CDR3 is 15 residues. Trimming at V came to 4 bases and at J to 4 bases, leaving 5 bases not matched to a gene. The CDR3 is CASSKLAGSYNEQFF. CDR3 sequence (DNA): TGCGCCAGCAGCAAACTAGCGGGATCATACAATGAGCAGTTCTTC.

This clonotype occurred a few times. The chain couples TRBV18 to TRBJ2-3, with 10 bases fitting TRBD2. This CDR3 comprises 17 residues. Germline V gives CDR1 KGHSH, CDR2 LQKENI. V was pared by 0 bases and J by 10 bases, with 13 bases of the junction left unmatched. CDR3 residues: CASSPPSLAGDYRSQYF. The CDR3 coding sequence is TGTGCCAGCTCACCACCGTCCCTAGCGGGGGACTACAGATCGCAGTATTTT.

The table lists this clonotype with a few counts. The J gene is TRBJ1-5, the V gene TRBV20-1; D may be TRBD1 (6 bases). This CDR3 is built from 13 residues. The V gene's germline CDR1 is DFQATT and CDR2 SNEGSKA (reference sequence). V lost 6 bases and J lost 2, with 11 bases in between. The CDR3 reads CSALAGGNQPQHF. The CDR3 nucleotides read TGCAGTGCGCTCGCAGGGGGCAATCAGCCCCAGCATTTT.

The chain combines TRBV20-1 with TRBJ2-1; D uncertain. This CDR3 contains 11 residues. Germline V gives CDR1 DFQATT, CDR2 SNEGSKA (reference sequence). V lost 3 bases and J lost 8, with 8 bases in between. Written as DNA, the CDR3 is TGCAGTGCTAGTGCTGGGGATGAGCAGTTCTTC. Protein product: CSASAGDEQFF.

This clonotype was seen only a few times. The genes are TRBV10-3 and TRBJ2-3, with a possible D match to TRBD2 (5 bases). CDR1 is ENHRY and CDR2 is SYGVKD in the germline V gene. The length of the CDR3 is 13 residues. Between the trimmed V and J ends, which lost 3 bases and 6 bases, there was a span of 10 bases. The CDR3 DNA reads TGTGCCATCAGTGAATCGGGGTACGATACGCAGTATTTT. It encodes CAISESGYDTQYF.

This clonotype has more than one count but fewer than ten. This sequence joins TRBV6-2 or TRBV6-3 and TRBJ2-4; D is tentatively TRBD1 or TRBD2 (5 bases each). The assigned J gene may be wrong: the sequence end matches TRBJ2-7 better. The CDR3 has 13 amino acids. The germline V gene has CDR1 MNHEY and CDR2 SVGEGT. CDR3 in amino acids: CASSYGGNHEQYF. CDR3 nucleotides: TGTGCCAGCAGTTACGGGGGAAACCACGAGCAGTACTTC.

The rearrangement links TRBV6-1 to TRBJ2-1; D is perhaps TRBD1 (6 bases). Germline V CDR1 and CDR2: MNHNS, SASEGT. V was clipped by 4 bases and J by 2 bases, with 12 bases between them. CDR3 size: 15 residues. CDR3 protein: CASSVRQGTYNEQFF. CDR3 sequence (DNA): TGTGCCAGCAGTGTTAGGCAGGGGACCTACAATGAGCAGTTCTTC.